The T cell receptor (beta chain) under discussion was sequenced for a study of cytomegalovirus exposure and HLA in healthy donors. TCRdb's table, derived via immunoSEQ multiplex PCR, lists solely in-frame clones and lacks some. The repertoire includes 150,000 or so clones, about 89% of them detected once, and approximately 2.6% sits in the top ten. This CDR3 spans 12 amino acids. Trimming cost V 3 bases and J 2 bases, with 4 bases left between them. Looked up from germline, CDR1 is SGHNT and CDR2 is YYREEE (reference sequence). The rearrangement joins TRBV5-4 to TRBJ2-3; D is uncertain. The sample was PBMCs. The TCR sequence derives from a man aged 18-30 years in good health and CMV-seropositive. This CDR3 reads CASSSNTDTQYF. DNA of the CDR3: TGTGCCAGCAGCTCCAACACAGATACGCAGTATTTT. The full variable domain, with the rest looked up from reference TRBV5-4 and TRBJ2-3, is ETGVTQSPTHLIKTRGQQVTLRCSSQSGHNTVSWYQQALGQGPQFIFQYYREEENGRGNFPPRFSGLQFPNYSSELNVNALELDDSALYLCASSSNTDTQYFGPGTRLTVL.